This is a list of T cell receptor beta chains from one sample in a study of synovial regulatory T cells in juvenile arthritis. Produced via immunoSEQ multiplex PCR; TCRdb's table is partial and in-frame only. Its listing shows over 7,500 clones. Input material: Treg cells from blood. These receptors were collected from a donor between 2 and 35 years old with juvenile idiopathic arthritis. Each CDR3 is given with its conserved first and last residue. Each record gives: V gene, J gene, CDR3 protein.

TRBV10-1	TRBJ1-1	CASRGGSTEAFF
TRBV5-4	TRBJ2-7	CASSPGRGQGSYEQYF
TRBV6-5	TRBJ1-2	CASSRSGHSNYGYTF
TRBV5-1	TRBJ2-3	CASSFSPPGGLGDTQYF
TRBV4-1	TRBJ1-1	CASSLRGVGNTEAFF
TRBV7-2	TRBJ2-7	CASSLGAGGSYEQYF
TRBV5-1	TRBJ1-1	CASSLVVGARTEAFF
TRBV5-4	TRBJ2-7	CASSLGGRTSYNF
TRBV10-1	TRBJ1-1	CASSPSLGGLTEAFF
TRBV5-5	TRBJ1-1	CASSLVFAANTEAFF
TRBV10-2	TRBJ1-2	CASTRDRGHGYTF
TRBV30	TRBJ2-2	CACHARSGDHTGELFF
TRBV5-4	TRBJ1-2	CASSLEVFPGEANYGYTF
TRBV11-2	TRBJ2-7	CASSLGLIAGTSPYEQYF
TRBV7-3	TRBJ2-3	CASSRGQVTDTQYF
TRBV10-3	TRBJ1-2	CTIGSTGEDYGYTF
TRBV14	TRBJ2-2	CASSQDSIWASGIHTGELFF